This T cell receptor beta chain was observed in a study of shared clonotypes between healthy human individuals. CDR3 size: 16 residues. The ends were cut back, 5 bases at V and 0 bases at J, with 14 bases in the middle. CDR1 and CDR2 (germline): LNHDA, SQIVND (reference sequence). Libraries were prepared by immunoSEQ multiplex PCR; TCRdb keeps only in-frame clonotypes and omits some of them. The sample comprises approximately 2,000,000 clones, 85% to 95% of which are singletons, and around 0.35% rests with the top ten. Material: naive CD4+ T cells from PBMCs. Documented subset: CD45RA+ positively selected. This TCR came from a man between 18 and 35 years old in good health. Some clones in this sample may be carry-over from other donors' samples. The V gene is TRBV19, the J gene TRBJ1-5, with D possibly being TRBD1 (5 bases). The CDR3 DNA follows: TGTGCCAGTAGTGAACTCCAGGGCTATAGCAATCAGCCCCAGCATTTT. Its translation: CASSELQGYSNQPQHF.